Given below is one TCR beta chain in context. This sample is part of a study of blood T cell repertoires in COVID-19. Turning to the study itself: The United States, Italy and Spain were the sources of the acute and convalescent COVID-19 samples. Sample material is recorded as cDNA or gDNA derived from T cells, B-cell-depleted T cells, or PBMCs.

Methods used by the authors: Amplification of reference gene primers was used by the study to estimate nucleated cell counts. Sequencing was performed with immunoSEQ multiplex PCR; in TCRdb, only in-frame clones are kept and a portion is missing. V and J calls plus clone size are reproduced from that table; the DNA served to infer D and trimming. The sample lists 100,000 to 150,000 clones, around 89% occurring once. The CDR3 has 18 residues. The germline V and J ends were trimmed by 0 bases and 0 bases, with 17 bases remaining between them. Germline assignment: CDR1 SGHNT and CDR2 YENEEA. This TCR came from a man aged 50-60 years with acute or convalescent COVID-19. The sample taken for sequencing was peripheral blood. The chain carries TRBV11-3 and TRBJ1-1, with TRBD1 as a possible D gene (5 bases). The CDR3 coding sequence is TGTGCCAGCAGCTTAGAAGGGGTAGGGGCCATTTTGAACACTGAAGCTTTCTTT. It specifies CASSLEGVGAILNTEAFF.